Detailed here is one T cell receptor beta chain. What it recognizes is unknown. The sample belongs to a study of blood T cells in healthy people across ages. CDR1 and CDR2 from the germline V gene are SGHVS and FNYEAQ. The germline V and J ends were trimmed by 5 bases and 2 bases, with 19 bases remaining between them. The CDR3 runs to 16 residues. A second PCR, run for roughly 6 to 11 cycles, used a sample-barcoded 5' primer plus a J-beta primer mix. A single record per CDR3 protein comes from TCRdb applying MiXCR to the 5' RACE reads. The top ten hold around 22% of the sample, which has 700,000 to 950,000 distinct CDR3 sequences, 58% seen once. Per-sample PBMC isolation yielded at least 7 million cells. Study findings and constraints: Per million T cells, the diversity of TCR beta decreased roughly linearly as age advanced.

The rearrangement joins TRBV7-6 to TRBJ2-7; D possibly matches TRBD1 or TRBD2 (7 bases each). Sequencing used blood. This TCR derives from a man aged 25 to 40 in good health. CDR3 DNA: TGTGCCAGCAGCCCTAACGGGCAGGGGGGGACCTACGAGCAGTACTTC. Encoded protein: CASSPNGQGGTYEQYF.